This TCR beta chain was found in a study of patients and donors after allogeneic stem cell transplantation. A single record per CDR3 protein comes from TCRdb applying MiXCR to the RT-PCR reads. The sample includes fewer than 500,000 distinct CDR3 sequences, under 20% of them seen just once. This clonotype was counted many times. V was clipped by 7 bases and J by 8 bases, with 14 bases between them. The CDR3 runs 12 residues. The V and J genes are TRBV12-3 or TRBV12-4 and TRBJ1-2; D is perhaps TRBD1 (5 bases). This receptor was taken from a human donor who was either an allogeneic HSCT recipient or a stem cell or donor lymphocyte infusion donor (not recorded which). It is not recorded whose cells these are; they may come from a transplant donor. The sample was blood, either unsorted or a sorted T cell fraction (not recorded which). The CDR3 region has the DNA TGTGCCAGCAACCAAGCGGGGGAGGGCTACACCTTC. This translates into CASNQAGEGYTF.